Listed below are T cell receptor beta chains from one sample, sequenced in a study of blood T cell repertoires in COVID-19. Assay used: immunoSEQ multiplex PCR; TCRdb lists only in-frame clones, some missing. The table has 150,000 or so clones, around 81% seen once. The sequencing input was peripheral blood. These receptor sequences come from a man aged 60 to 69 with active or convalescent COVID-19. Each CDR3 is given with its conserved first and last residue. The D gene is left open where the match is weak. Size values are once, few and many counts, or a class for expanded clones, and some rows have none.

cdr3_aa: CATSRDLRLTSYEQYF
cdr3_nt: TGTGCCACCAGCAGAGATTTAAGACTTACATCCTACGAGCAGTACTTC
v_call: TRBV15
cdr3_length: 16
j_call: TRBJ2-7
clone_size: once
d_call: NA

cdr3_aa: CAWSQVYTEAFF
cdr3_nt: TGTGCCTGGAGTCAGGTGTACACTGAAGCTTTCTTT
v_call: TRBV30
cdr3_length: 12
j_call: TRBJ1-1
clone_size: NA
d_call: NA

cdr3_aa: CASSIDRFYEQYF
cdr3_nt: TGTGCCAGCAGCATCGACAGATTCTACGAGCAGTACTTC
v_call: TRBV2
cdr3_length: 13
j_call: TRBJ2-7
clone_size: NA
d_call: NA

cdr3_aa: CSVDRGSTDTQYF
cdr3_nt: TGCAGCGTTGACAGGGGGAGCACAGATACGCAGTATTTT
v_call: TRBV29-1
cdr3_length: 13
j_call: TRBJ2-3
clone_size: NA
d_call: TRBD1

cdr3_aa: CASSPRSDFYNEQFF
cdr3_nt: TGTGCCAGCAGCCCTAGGTCGGACTTCTACAATGAGCAGTTCTTC
v_call: TRBV21-1
cdr3_length: 15
j_call: TRBJ2-1
clone_size: NA
d_call: NA

cdr3_aa: CASSKTRQVNQPQHF
cdr3_nt: TGTGCCAGTAGTAAAACTCGACAGGTCAATCAGCCCCAGCATTTT
v_call: TRBV19
cdr3_length: 15
j_call: TRBJ1-5
clone_size: NA
d_call: NA

cdr3_aa: CASSRTQANTEAFF
cdr3_nt: TGCGCCAGCAGCCGTACGCAGGCGAACACTGAAGCTTTCTTT
v_call: TRBV4-3
cdr3_length: 14
j_call: TRBJ1-1
clone_size: NA
d_call: NA

cdr3_aa: CASRTGVGQPQHF
cdr3_nt: TGTGCCAGCAGGACAGGAGTCGGTCAGCCCCAGCATTTT
v_call: TRBV27
cdr3_length: 13
j_call: TRBJ1-5
clone_size: NA
d_call: NA

cdr3_aa: CASSASETQYF
cdr3_nt: TGTGCCAGCAGCGCGTCCGAGACCCAGTACTTC
v_call: TRBV9
cdr3_length: 11
j_call: TRBJ2-5
clone_size: NA
d_call: NA

cdr3_aa: CASSQEEFQPQHF
cdr3_nt: TGCGCCAGCAGCCAAGAGGAGTTTCAGCCCCAGCATTTT
v_call: TRBV4-1
cdr3_length: 13
j_call: TRBJ1-5
clone_size: few
d_call: NA

cdr3_aa: CASTDQAGINNEQFF
cdr3_nt: TGCGCCAGCACCGACCAGGCAGGGATCAACAATGAGCAGTTCTTC
v_call: TRBV5-1
cdr3_length: 15
j_call: TRBJ2-1
clone_size: NA
d_call: NA

cdr3_aa: CASEGGGKTQYF
cdr3_nt: TGTGCCAGCGAGGGGGGAGGGAAGACCCAGTACTTC
v_call: TRBV2
cdr3_length: 12
j_call: TRBJ2-5
clone_size: NA
d_call: NA

cdr3_aa: CASSSDLTGHNYGYTF
cdr3_nt: TGTGCCAGCAGCTCGGATCTCACAGGGCACAACTATGGCTACACCTTC
v_call: TRBV7-2
cdr3_length: 16
j_call: TRBJ1-2
clone_size: NA
d_call: NA

cdr3_aa: CASSFAGAQAKNIQYF
cdr3_nt: TGTGCCAGCAGTTTCGCGGGGGCACAAGCCAAAAACATTCAGTACTTC
v_call: TRBV27
cdr3_length: 16
j_call: TRBJ2-4
clone_size: NA
d_call: NA

cdr3_aa: CASSETSGNPSDEQYF
cdr3_nt: TGTGCCAGCAGTGAAACTAGCGGGAACCCCTCCGACGAGCAGTACTTC
v_call: TRBV2
cdr3_length: 16
j_call: TRBJ2-7
clone_size: once
d_call: TRBD2

cdr3_aa: CASNRLPGGELFF
cdr3_nt: TGTGCCAGCAACCGACTCCCGGGCGGGGAGCTGTTTTTT
v_call: TRBV6-5
cdr3_length: 13
j_call: TRBJ2-2
clone_size: NA
d_call: NA

cdr3_aa: CASSLIPGRTVGGYTF
cdr3_nt: TGTGCCAGCAGTCTAATTCCTGGAAGGACAGTCGGTGGCTACACCTTC
v_call: TRBV7-8
cdr3_length: 16
j_call: TRBJ1-2
clone_size: NA
d_call: NA

cdr3_aa: CATSLNEYIQYF
cdr3_nt: TGTGCCACCAGCTTAAACGAGTACATTCAGTACTTC
v_call: TRBV15
cdr3_length: 12
j_call: TRBJ2-4
clone_size: NA
d_call: NA

cdr3_aa: CASSSRGFGTEAFF
cdr3_nt: TGTGCCAGCAGCTCCAGGGGGTTCGGCACTGAAGCTTTCTTT
v_call: TRBV7-9
cdr3_length: 14
j_call: TRBJ1-1
clone_size: NA
d_call: TRBD1

cdr3_aa: CASIYRGNYGYTF
cdr3_nt: TGTGCCAGCATCTACAGGGGAAACTATGGCTACACCTTC
v_call: TRBV6-5
cdr3_length: 13
j_call: TRBJ1-2
clone_size: NA
d_call: TRBD1

cdr3_aa: CASSPARGQGSTLHF
cdr3_nt: TGTGCCAGCTCACCCGCGAGGGGACAGGGTTCGACCCTCCACTTT
v_call: TRBV18
cdr3_length: 15
j_call: TRBJ1-6
clone_size: once
d_call: TRBD1

cdr3_aa: CASSFIWTSGSTDTQYF
cdr3_nt: TGTGCCAGCAGTTTTATTTGGACTAGCGGAAGCACAGATACGCAGTATTTT
v_call: TRBV27
cdr3_length: 17
j_call: TRBJ2-3
clone_size: NA
d_call: TRBD2

cdr3_aa: CAISGPGQGGGELFF
cdr3_nt: TGTGCCATCAGTGGGCCGGGACAGGGTGGCGGGGAGCTGTTTTTT
v_call: TRBV10-3
cdr3_length: 15
j_call: TRBJ2-2
clone_size: NA
d_call: TRBD1

cdr3_aa: CASSESGGSETQYF
cdr3_nt: TGTGCCAGCAGTGAATCAGGGGGCAGCGAGACCCAGTACTTC
v_call: TRBV25-1
cdr3_length: 14
j_call: TRBJ2-5
clone_size: NA
d_call: TRBD1

cdr3_aa: CASSYSDRNYEQYF
cdr3_nt: TGTGCCAGCAGTTACTCAGACAGAAACTACGAGCAGTACTTC
v_call: TRBV6-5
cdr3_length: 14
j_call: TRBJ2-7
clone_size: once
d_call: NA

cdr3_aa: CASSERTGDQPQHF
cdr3_nt: TGTGCCAGCAGTGAAAGGACAGGGGATCAGCCCCAGCATTTT
v_call: TRBV2
cdr3_length: 14
j_call: TRBJ1-5
clone_size: NA
d_call: TRBD1

cdr3_aa: CASSYWPPEDQPQHF
cdr3_nt: TGTGCCAGCAGTTACTGGCCACCCGAGGATCAGCCCCAGCATTTT
v_call: TRBV6-2/TRBV6-3
cdr3_length: 15
j_call: TRBJ1-5
clone_size: NA
d_call: NA

cdr3_aa: CASSILRTGELFF
cdr3_nt: TGTGCCAGTAGTATACTTCGCACCGGGGAGCTGTTTTTT
v_call: TRBV19
cdr3_length: 13
j_call: TRBJ2-2
clone_size: NA
d_call: NA

cdr3_aa: CASSFQDRGGYTF
cdr3_nt: TGTGCCAGCAGTTTCCAGGACAGGGGCGGCTACACCTTC
v_call: TRBV28
cdr3_length: 13
j_call: TRBJ1-2
clone_size: NA
d_call: TRBD1

cdr3_aa: CASSPLRVDYEQYF
cdr3_nt: TGTGCCAGCAGTCCGCTACGGGTAGACTACGAGCAGTACTTC
v_call: TRBV6-5
cdr3_length: 14
j_call: TRBJ2-7
clone_size: few
d_call: NA

cdr3_aa: CASSPPRQGAIPQETQYF
cdr3_nt: TGTGCCAGCTCACCACCACGACAGGGGGCTATACCTCAAGAGACCCAGTACTTC
v_call: TRBV18
cdr3_length: 18
j_call: TRBJ2-5
clone_size: NA
d_call: TRBD1

cdr3_aa: CASSLNPSGPSYEQYF
cdr3_nt: TGTGCCAGCAGCTTAAATCCTAGCGGGCCCTCCTACGAGCAGTACTTC
v_call: TRBV7-2
cdr3_length: 16
j_call: TRBJ2-7
clone_size: NA
d_call: TRBD2

cdr3_aa: CASGGSRSSYNSPLHF
cdr3_nt: TGTGCCAGCGGGGGGAGCAGAAGCTCCTATAATTCACCCCTCCACTTT
v_call: TRBV9
cdr3_length: 16
j_call: TRBJ1-6
clone_size: once
d_call: NA

cdr3_aa: CASSPQGDGSPLHF
cdr3_nt: TGCGCCAGCAGCCCTCAGGGGGACGGTTCACCCCTCCACTTT
v_call: TRBV5-1
cdr3_length: 14
j_call: TRBJ1-6
clone_size: NA
d_call: TRBD1

cdr3_aa: CASSELGGGWDSPLHF
cdr3_nt: TGTGCCAGCTCTGAGCTAGGGGGCGGTTGGGATTCACCCCTCCACTTT
v_call: TRBV5-4
cdr3_length: 16
j_call: TRBJ1-6
clone_size: once
d_call: TRBD1

cdr3_aa: CASSLTGRGFGGETQYF
cdr3_nt: TGTGCCAGCAGCTTAACAGGCCGGGGGTTCGGTGGAGAGACCCAGTACTTC
v_call: TRBV11-2
cdr3_length: 17
j_call: TRBJ2-5
clone_size: NA
d_call: NA

cdr3_aa: CASSARLVNEQFF
cdr3_nt: TGCGCCAGCAGCGCCCGACTAGTTAATGAGCAGTTCTTC
v_call: TRBV5-1
cdr3_length: 13
j_call: TRBJ2-1
clone_size: many
d_call: NA

cdr3_aa: CASSSPGQVYNSPLHF
cdr3_nt: TGTGCCAGCAGTTCTCCGGGACAGGTCTATAATTCACCCCTCCACTTT
v_call: TRBV28
cdr3_length: 16
j_call: TRBJ1-6
clone_size: NA
d_call: TRBD1

cdr3_aa: CASRRTGDGYTF
cdr3_nt: TGTGCCAGCAGGCGGACAGGGGATGGCTACACCTTC
v_call: TRBV12-3/TRBV12-4
cdr3_length: 12
j_call: TRBJ1-2
clone_size: NA
d_call: TRBD1

cdr3_aa: CASSPGATGGDTGELFF
cdr3_nt: TGCGCCAGCAGCCCGGGCGCGACAGGGGGAGACACCGGGGAGCTGTTTTTT
v_call: TRBV5-1
cdr3_length: 17
j_call: TRBJ2-2
clone_size: NA
d_call: TRBD1

cdr3_aa: CASSPQGGETQYF
cdr3_nt: TGCGCCAGCAGCCCACAGGGGGGAGAGACCCAGTACTTC
v_call: TRBV5-1
cdr3_length: 13
j_call: TRBJ2-5
clone_size: NA
d_call: TRBD1

cdr3_aa: CASSVAGLGYNEQFF
cdr3_nt: TGTGCCAGCAGCGTAGCGGGGTTGGGATACAATGAGCAGTTCTTC
v_call: TRBV9
cdr3_length: 15
j_call: TRBJ2-1
clone_size: NA
d_call: NA

cdr3_aa: CASSQERTSGSNEQYF
cdr3_nt: TGCGCCAGCAGCCAAGAGAGGACTAGCGGTTCGAACGAGCAGTACTTC
v_call: TRBV4-3
cdr3_length: 16
j_call: TRBJ2-7
clone_size: NA
d_call: TRBD2

cdr3_aa: CASRDTRSIETQYF
cdr3_nt: TGTGCCAGTAGGGACACCCGGTCGATAGAGACCCAGTACTTC
v_call: TRBV19
cdr3_length: 14
j_call: TRBJ2-5
clone_size: NA
d_call: NA